This T cell receptor (beta chain) was found in a study of blood T cells in healthy people across ages. This clonotype was observed a handful of times. Its cognate antigen is unknown. The CDR3 sequence is 11 residues long. The V end lost 5 bases, the J end lost 8 bases, and 8 bases lay between the germline ends. Looked up from germline, CDR1 is MNHEY and CDR2 is SVGEGT. The authors isolated at least 6 million PBMCs per sample. Together with a sample-barcoded 5' primer, a J-beta primer mix was included in a second PCR lasting about 7 to 12 cycles. TCRdb called the 5' RACE reads again in MiXCR, with one record for every CDR3 protein. In the table there are 1.4 million or so distinct CDR3 sequences, roughly 43% of which are singletons. Whole-study results and caveats: Researchers deemed the diversity estimates from one million T cells underestimates. Possibly confounding the expanded clonotype changes was the fact that donor CMV status was unknown. Long-lived donors carried more naive CD4+ cells and greater diversity than aged donors.

The sequenced sample consisted of blood. The rearrangement joins TRBV6-2 or TRBV6-3 to TRBJ2-3; D is undetermined. The TCR originated in a woman under 30 in good health. The CDR3 is CASSTVSTQYF. The CDR3 DNA reads as TGTGCCAGCAGTACGGTGTCTACGCAGTATTTT.